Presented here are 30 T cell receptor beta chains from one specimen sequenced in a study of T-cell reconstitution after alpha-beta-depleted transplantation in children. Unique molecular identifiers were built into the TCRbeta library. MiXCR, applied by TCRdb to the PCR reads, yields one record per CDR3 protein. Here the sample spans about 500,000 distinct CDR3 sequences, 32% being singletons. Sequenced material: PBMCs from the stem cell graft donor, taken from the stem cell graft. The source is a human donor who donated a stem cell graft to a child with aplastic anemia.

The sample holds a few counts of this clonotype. CDR3: CATSDSEQYV. DNA for the CDR3: TGTGCCACCAGTGATTCCGAGCAGTACGTC. The rearrangement joins TRBV24-1 to TRBJ2-7; D call uncertain. Deletions cut 2 bases from V and 6 bases from J, with 1 base between. The germline CDR1 and CDR2 sequences are KGHDR and SFDVKD. The CDR3 sequence is 10 residues long.

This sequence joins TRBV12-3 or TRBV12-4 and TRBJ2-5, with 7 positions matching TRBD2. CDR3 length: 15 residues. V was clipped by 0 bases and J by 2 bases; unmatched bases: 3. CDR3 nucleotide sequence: TGTGCCAGCAGTTTAGCTTTCGGGGGGCAAGAGACCCAGTACTTC. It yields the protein CASSLAFGGQETQYF.

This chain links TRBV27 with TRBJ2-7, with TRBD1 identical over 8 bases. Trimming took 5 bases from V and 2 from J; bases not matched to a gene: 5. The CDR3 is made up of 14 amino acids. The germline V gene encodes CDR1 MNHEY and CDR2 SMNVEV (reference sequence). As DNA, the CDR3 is TGTGCCAGCAGTCCCGACAGGGGCGCCTACGAGCAGTACTTC. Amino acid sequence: CASSPDRGAYEQYF.

CDR3 in DNA: TGTGCCAGCAGCCCCCGGACAGGGGGCCAGGAGACCCAGTACTTC. Protein product: CASSPRTGGQETQYF. The J gene is TRBJ2-5, the V gene TRBV18; 11 positions agree with TRBD1. From germline, CDR1 is KGHSH and CDR2 LQKENI. Unmatched junction bases numbered 10, after V lost 8 bases and J lost 5 bases. The CDR3 has 15 residues.

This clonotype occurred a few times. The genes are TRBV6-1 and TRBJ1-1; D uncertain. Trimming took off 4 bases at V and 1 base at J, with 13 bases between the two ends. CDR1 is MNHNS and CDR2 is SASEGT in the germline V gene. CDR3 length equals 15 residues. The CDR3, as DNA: TGTGCCAGCAGTGCGCAAGGCGGCTCGAACACTGAAGCTTTCTTT. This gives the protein CASSAQGGSNTEAFF.

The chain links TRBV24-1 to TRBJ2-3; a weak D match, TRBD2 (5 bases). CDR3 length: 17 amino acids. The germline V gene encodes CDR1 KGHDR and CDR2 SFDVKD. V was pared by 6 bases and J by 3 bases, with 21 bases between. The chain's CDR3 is CATSPPIRGKGTDTQYF. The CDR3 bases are TGTGCCACCAGTCCACCGATTCGAGGGAAAGGAACAGATACGCAGTATTTT.

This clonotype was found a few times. DNA for the CDR3: TGTGCCAGCAGTTCAAACAGGGGCTATGGCTACACCTTC. Its translation: CASSSNRGYGYTF. The chain employs TRBV27 and TRBJ1-2; TRBD1 matches at 7 bases. V lost 4 bases and J lost 4; bases outside the gene matches: 3. From germline, CDR1 is MNHEY and CDR2 SMNVEV (reference sequence). The CDR3 sequence is 13 residues long.

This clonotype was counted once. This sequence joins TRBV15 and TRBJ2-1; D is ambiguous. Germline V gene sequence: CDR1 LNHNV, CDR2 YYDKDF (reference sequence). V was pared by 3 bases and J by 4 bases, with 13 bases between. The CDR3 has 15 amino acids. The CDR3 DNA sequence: TGTGCCACCAGCAGGAGCGCGGACGGTTACAATGAGCAGTTCTTC. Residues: CATSRSADGYNEQFF.

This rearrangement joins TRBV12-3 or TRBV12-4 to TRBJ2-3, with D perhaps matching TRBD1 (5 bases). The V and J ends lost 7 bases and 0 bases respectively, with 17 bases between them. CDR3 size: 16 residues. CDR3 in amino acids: CASTPFGDRSTDTQYF. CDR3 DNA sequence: TGTGCCAGCACTCCCTTCGGAGACAGAAGCACAGATACGCAGTATTTT.

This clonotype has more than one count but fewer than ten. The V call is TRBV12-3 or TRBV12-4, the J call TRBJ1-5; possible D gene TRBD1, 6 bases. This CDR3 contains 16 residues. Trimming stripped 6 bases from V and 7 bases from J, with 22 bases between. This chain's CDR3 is CASSPPSQGLEQPQHF. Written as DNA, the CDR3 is TGTGCCAGCAGCCCACCCTCCCAGGGGTTGGAGCAGCCCCAGCATTTT.

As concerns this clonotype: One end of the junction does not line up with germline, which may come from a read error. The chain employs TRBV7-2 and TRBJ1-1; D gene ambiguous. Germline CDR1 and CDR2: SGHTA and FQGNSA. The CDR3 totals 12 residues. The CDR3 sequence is CASSLAGLPVFF. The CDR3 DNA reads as TGTGCCAGCAGCTTAGCAGGACTGCCAGTCTTTTTC.

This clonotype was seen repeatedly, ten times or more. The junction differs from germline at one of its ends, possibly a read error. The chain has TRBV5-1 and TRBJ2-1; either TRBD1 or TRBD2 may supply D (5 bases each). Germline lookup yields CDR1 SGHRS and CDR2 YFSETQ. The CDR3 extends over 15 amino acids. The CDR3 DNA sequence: TGTGCCAGCAGTTTCTCAGGGAGCTCCTACAATGAGCAGTTCTTC. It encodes CASSFSGSSYNEQFF.

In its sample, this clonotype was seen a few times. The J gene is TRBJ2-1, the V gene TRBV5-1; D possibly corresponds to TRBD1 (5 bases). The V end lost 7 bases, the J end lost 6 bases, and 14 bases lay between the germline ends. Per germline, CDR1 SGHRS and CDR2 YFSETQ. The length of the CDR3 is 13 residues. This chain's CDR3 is CASGADPFNEQFF. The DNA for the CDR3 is TGCGCCAGCGGGGCTGACCCTTTCAATGAGCAGTTCTTC.

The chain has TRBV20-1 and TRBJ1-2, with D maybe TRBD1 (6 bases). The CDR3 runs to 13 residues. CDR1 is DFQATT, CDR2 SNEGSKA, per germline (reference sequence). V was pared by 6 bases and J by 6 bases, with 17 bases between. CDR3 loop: CSAMVQGEDGYTF. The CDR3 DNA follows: TGCAGTGCAATGGTACAGGGCGAGGATGGCTACACCTTC.

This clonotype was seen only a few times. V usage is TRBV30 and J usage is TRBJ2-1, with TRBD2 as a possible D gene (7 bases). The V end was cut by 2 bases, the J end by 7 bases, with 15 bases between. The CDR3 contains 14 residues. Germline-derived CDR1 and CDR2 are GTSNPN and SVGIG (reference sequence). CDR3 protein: CAWSWRGGANEQFF. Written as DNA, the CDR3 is TGTGCCTGGAGTTGGAGGGGGGGGGCTAATGAGCAGTTCTTC.

CDR3 coding DNA: TGTGCCAGTAGTCCGCGACAGATTAATCAGCCCCAGCATTTT. Protein: CASSPRQINQPQHF. This chain connects TRBV19 to TRBJ1-5; D might be TRBD1 (5 bases). CDR1 and CDR2 from the germline V gene are LNHDA and SQIVND (reference sequence). The V and J ends lost 5 bases and 4 bases respectively, with 12 bases between them. There are 14 residues in the CDR3. Full variable domain (rest looked up from reference TRBV19 and TRBJ1-5): DGGITQSPKYLFRKEGQNVTLSCEQNLNHDAMYWYRQDPGQGLRLIYYSQIVNDFQKGDIAEGYSVSREKKESFPLTVTSAQKNPTAFYLCASSPRQINQPQHFGDGTRLSIL.

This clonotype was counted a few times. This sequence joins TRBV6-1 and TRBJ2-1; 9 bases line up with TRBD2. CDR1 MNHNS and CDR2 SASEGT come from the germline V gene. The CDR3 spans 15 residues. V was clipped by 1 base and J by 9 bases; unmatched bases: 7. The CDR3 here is CASSEGISGSAEQFF. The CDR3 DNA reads TGTGCCAGCAGTGAAGGGATTAGCGGGAGTGCTGAGCAGTTCTTC.

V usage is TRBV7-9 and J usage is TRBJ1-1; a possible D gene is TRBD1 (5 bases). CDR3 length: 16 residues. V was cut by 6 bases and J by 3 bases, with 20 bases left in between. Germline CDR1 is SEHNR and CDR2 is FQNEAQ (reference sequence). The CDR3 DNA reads TGTGCCAGCAGGCTTCCGGGACCTAACGAGGACACTGAAGCTTTCTTT. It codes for CASRLPGPNEDTEAFF.

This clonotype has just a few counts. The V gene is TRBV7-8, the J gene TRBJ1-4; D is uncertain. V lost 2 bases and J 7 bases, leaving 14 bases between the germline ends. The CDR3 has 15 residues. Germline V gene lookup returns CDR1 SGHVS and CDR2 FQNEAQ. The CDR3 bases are TGTGCCAGCAGCTTAAACGGGAACAACGGTGAAAAACTGTTTTTT. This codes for CASSLNGNNGEKLFF.

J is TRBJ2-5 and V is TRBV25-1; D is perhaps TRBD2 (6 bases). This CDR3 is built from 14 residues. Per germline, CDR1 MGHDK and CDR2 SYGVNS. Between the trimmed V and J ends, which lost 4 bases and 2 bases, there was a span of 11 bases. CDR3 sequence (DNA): TGTGCCAGCAGTGGTAAAGGGACTCAAGAGACCCAGTACTTC. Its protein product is CASSGKGTQETQYF.

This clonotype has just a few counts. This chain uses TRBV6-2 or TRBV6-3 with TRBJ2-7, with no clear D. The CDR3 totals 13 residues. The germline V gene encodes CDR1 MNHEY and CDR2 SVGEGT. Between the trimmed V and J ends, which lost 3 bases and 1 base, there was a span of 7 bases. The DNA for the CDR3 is TGTGCCAGCAGTTATCCAGGTTCCTACGAGCAGTACGTC. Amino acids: CASSYPGSYEQYV.

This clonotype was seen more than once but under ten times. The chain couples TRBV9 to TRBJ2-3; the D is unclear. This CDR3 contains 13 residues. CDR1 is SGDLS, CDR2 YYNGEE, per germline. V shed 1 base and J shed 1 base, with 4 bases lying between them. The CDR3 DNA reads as TGTGCCAGCAGCGTAATTGGCACAGATACGCAGTATTTT. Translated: CASSVIGTDTQYF.

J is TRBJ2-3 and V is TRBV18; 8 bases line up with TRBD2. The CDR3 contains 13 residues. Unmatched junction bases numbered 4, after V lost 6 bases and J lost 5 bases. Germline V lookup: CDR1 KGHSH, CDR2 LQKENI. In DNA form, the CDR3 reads TGTGCCAGCTCCGGGGGGGCCGGAGATACGCAGTATTTT. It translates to CASSGGAGDTQYF.

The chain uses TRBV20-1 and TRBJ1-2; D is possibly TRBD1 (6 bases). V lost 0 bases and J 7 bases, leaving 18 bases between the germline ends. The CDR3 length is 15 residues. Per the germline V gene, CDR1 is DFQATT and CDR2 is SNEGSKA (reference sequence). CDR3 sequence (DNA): TGCAGTGCTAGAGATTCCAGGGGTCCCTCAAGTGGCTACACCTTC. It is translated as CSARDSRGPSSGYTF.

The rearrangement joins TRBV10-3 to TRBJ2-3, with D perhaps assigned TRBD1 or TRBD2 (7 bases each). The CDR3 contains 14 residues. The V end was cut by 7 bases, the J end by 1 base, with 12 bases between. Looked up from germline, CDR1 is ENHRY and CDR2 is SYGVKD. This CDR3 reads CAIIQGGGTDTQYF. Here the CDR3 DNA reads TGTGCCATCATCCAGGGGGGGGGCACAGATACGCAGTATTTT.

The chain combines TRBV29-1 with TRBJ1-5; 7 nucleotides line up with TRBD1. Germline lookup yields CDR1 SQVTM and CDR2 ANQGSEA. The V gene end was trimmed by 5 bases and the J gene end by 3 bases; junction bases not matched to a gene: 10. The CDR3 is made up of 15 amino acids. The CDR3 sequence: CSVRSTGFDNQPQHF. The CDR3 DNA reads TGCAGCGTTAGGTCGACAGGGTTTGACAATCAGCCCCAGCATTTT.

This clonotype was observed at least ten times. The CDR3 DNA follows: TGTGCCAGCAGCGACTACGAGCAGTACTTC. It yields the protein CASSDYEQYF. This chain links TRBV6-2 or TRBV6-3 with TRBJ2-7; D gene uncertain. V lost 6 bases and J 3 bases, leaving 3 bases between the germline ends. The CDR3 spans 10 residues. Germline CDR1 is MNHEY and CDR2 is SVGEGT.

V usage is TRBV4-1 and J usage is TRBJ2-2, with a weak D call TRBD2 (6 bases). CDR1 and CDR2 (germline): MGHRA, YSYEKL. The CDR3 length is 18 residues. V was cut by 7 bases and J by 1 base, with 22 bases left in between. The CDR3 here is CASTDLIAGTQNTGELFF. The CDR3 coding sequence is TGCGCCAGCACCGACCTGATCGCCGGGACTCAGAACACCGGGGAGCTGTTTTTT.

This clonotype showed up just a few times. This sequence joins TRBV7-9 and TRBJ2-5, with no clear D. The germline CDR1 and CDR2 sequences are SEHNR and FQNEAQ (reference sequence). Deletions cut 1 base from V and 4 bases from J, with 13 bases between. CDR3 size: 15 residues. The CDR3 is CASSLGWLARETQYF. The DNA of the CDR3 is TGTGCCAGCAGCTTAGGATGGTTAGCCCGAGAGACCCAGTACTTC.

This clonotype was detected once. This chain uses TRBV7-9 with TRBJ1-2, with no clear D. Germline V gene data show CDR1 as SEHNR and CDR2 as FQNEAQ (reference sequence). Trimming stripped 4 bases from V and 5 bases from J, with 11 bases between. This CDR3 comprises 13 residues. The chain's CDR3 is CASSSAGQYGYTF. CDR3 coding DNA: TGTGCCAGCAGCTCGGCGGGTCAGTATGGCTACACCTTC. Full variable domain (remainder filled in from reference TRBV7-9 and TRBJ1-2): DTGVSQNPRHKITKRGQNVTFRCDPISEHNRLYWYRQTLGQGPEFLTYFQNEAQLEKSRLLSDRFSAERPKGSFSTLEIQRTEQGDSAMYLCASSSAGQYGYTFGSGTRLTVV.